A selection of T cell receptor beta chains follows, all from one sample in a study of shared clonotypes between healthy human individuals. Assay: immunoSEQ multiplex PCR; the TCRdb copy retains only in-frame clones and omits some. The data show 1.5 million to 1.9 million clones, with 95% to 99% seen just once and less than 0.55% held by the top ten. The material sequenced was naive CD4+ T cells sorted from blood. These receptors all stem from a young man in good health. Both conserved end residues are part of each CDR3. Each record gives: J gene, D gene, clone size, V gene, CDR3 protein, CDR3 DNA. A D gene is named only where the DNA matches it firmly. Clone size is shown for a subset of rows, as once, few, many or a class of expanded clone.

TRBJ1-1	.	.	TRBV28	CASSTWTALVTEAFF	TGTGCCAGCAGTACATGGACAGCACTAGTCACTGAAGCTTTCTTT
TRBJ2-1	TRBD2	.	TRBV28	CASSRPGTSGRAEQFF	TGTGCCAGCAGTAGACCCGGGACTAGCGGGAGGGCTGAGCAGTTCTTC
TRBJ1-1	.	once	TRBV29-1	CSVGTVEAFF	TGCAGCGTTGGGACGGTTGAAGCTTTCTTT
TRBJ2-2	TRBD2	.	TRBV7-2	CASSLVSSGYTGELFF	TGTGCCAGCAGCTTAGTGTCTAGCGGATACACCGGGGAGCTGTTTTTT
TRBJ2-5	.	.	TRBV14	CASSQDYAQVTQYF	TGTGCCAGCAGCCAAGATTATGCCCAAGTGACCCAGTACTTC
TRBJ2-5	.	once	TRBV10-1	CASSPPARTATLETQYF	TGCGCCAGCAGCCCCCCCGCCCGGACGGCCACCCTGGAGACCCAGTACTTC
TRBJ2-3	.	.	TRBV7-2	CASSSPGTQYF	TGTGCCAGCAGCTCTCCGGGTACGCAGTATTTT
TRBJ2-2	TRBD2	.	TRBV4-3	CASSLFKLSSGRVDTGELFF	TGCGCCAGCAGCCTATTCAAGCTCTCCAGCGGGAGGGTCGACACCGGGGAGCTGTTTTTT
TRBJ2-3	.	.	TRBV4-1	CASSPDPVGRDTQYF	TGCGCCAGCAGCCCGGACCCCGTGGGTAGAGATACGCAGTATTTT
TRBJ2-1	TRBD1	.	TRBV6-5	CASSYSGTGAYNEQFF	TGTGCCAGCAGTTACTCGGGGACAGGGGCCTACAATGAGCAGTTCTTC
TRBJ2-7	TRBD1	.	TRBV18	CASSPPYPHRGNSYEQYF	TGTGCCAGCTCACCACCATATCCCCACAGGGGTAATTCCTACGAGCAGTACTTC
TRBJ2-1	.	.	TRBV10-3	CAITWQPGNEQFF	TGTGCCATCACGTGGCAGCCCGGCAATGAGCAGTTCTTC
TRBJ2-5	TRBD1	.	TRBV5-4	CASSSTSGTGKETQYF	TGTGCCAGCAGCTCGACTTCCGGGACAGGGAAAGAGACCCAGTACTTC
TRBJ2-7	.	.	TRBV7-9	CASSLAQGWTYEQYF	TGTGCCAGCAGCTTAGCCCAGGGGTGGACTTACGAGCAGTACTTC
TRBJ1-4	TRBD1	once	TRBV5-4	CASSPGQGREKLFF	TGTGCCAGCAGCCCCGGACAGGGGAGGGAAAAACTGTTTTTT
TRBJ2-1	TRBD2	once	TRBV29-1	CSVLSGSSYNEQFF	TGCAGCGTTCTCAGCGGGAGCTCCTACAATGAGCAGTTCTTC
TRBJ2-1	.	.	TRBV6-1	CASSALNEQFF	TGTGCCAGCAGTGCTCTGAATGAGCAGTTCTTC
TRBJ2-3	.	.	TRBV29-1	CSVVRSGNTQYF	TGCAGCGTTGTGCGTAGCGGAAATACGCAGTATTTT
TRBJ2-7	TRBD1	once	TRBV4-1	CASSQAWDRYYEQYF	TGCGCCAGCAGCCAAGCCTGGGACAGGTACTACGAGCAGTACTTC
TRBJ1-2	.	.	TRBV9	CASSAKMTIGVSYGYTF	TGTGCCAGCAGCGCAAAAATGACCATTGGGGTGTCCTATGGCTACACCTTC
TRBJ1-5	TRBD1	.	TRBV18	CASSPPGQINQPQHF	TGTGCCAGCTCACCTCCGGGACAGATAAATCAGCCCCAGCATTTT
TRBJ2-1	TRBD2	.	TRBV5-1	CASSLAGVPNEQFF	TGCGCCAGCAGCTTAGCGGGAGTGCCCAATGAGCAGTTCTTC
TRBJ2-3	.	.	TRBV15	CATSRDLRGWDTQYF	TGTGCCACCAGCAGAGATTTGAGGGGCTGGGATACGCAGTATTTT
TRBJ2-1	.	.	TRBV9	CASSVALRGAYNEQFF	TGTGCCAGCAGCGTAGCTTTGAGGGGTGCCTACAATGAGCAGTTCTTC
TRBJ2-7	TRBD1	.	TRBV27	CASSEGQGYYEQYF	TGTGCCAGCAGCGAGGGACAGGGTTATTACGAGCAGTACTTC
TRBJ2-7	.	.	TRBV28	CASSSPPPPIEQYF	TGTGCCAGCAGCTCCCCCCCACCCCCAATCGAGCAGTACTTC
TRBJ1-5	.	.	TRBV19	CASSTVNQPQHF	TGTGCCAGTAGTACCGTCAATCAGCCCCAGCATTTT
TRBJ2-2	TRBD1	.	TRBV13	CASSLVGTANTGELFF	TGTGCCAGCAGCTTAGTCGGGACAGCGAACACCGGGGAGCTGTTTTTT
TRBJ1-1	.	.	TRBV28	CASSMGNFDTEAFF	TGTGCCAGCAGTATGGGCAACTTTGACACTGAAGCTTTCTTT
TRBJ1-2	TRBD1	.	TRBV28	CASRGTGSRNYGYTF	TGTGCCAGCAGGGGGACAGGGAGTAGGAACTATGGCTACACCTTC
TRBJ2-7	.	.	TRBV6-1	CASRTGPYEQYF	TGTGCCAGCAGGACAGGCCCCTACGAGCAGTACTTC
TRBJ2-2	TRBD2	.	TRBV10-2	CASSDWGRGFGELFF	TGCGCCAGCAGTGACTGGGGGAGGGGATTCGGGGAGCTGTTTTTT
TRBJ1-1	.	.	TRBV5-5	CASSFWTGNTEAFF	TGTGCCAGCAGCTTCTGGACGGGTAACACTGAAGCTTTCTTT
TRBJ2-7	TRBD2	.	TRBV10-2	CASNSRAGGRNEQYF	TGCGCCAGCAATTCCCGGGCGGGGGGCCGAAACGAGCAGTACTTC
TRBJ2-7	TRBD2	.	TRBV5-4	CASSLDAGGLSYEQYF	TGTGCCAGCAGCTTGGACGCGGGAGGCCTCTCCTACGAGCAGTACTTC
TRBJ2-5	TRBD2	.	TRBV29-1	CSVGGSSGETQYF	TGCAGCGTTGGAGGGTCTAGCGGAGAGACCCAGTACTTC
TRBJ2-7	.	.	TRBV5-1	CASSLANRGYEQYF	TGCGCCAGCAGCTTGGCGAACCGAGGGTACGAGCAGTACTTC
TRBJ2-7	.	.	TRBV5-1	CASSRTRGNAYEQYF	TGCGCCAGCAGCCGGACGAGGGGAAATGCCTACGAGCAGTACTTC
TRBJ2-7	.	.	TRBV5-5	CASSLPPEKQYF	TGTGCCAGCAGCTTGCCCCCAGAGAAGCAGTACTTC
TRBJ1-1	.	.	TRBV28	CASTNYGDAAFF	TGTGCCAGCACCAATTACGGAGACGCCGCTTTCTTT
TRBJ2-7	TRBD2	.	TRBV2	CASIRAGEAYEQYF	TGTGCCAGCATTCGTGCGGGGGAGGCCTACGAGCAGTACTTC
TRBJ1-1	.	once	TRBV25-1	CATVDGAKNTEAFF	TGTGCCACCGTAGACGGGGCCAAGAACACTGAAGCTTTCTTT
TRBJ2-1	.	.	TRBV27	CASSPYGGLYRNEQFF	TGTGCCAGCAGTCCATATGGGGGGCTCTACAGGAATGAGCAGTTCTTC
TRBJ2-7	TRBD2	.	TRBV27	CASSRTSGGRSYEQYF	TGTGCCAGCAGCCGGACTAGCGGGGGAAGATCCTACGAGCAGTACTTC
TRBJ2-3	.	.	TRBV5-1	CASSPGRESTDTQYF	TGCGCCAGCAGCCCGGGACGGGAAAGCACAGATACGCAGTATTTT
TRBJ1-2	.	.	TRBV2	CASSEALFGGADYGYTF	TGTGCCAGCAGTGAAGCCCTCTTTGGGGGAGCCGACTATGGCTACACCTTC
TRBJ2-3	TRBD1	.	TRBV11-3	CASSKPGQTDTQYF	TGTGCCAGCAGCAAGCCGGGACAGACAGATACGCAGTATTTT